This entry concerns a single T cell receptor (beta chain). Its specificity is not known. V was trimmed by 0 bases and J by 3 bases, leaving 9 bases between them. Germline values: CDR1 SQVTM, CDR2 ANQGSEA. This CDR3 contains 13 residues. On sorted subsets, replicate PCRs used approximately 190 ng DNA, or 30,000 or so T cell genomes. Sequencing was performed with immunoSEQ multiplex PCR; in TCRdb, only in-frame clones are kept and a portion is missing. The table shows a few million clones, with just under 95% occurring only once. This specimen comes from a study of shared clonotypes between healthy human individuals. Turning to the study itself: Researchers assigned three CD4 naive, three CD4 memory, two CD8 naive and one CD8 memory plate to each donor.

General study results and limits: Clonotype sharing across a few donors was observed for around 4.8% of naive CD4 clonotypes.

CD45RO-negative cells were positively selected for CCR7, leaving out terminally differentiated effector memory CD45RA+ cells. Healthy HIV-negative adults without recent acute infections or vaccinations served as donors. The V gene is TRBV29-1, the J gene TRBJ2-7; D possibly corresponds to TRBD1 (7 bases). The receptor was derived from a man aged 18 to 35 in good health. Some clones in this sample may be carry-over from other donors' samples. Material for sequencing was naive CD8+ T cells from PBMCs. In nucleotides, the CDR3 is TGCAGCGTTGAAGATCAGGGGGGCTACGAGCAGTACTTC. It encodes CSVEDQGGYEQYF.